This entry lists 9 T cell receptor beta chains sequenced from one sample in a study of cytomegalovirus exposure and HLA in healthy donors. The PCR used 60 Vbeta and 13 Jbeta primers. Libraries were prepared by immunoSEQ multiplex PCR; TCRdb keeps only in-frame clonotypes and omits some of them. The sample includes 130,000 or so clones, 66% of them seen just once. The sample consisted of PBMCs. The source is a woman in her sixties in good health and CMV-seronegative.

The chain carries TRBV7-3 and TRBJ1-2; D is perhaps TRBD1 (5 bases). This CDR3 spans 16 amino acids. The V and J ends lost 0 bases and 0 bases respectively, with 11 bases between them. The germline CDR1 and CDR2 sequences are SGHTA and FQGTGA. This CDR3 is CASSLTEQVANYGYTF. The DNA of the CDR3 is TGTGCCAGCAGCTTAACTGAACAGGTGGCTAACTATGGCTACACCTTC.

This clone was seen a few times. The chain has TRBV5-1 and TRBJ2-3; 10 bases fit TRBD1. In germline, CDR1 is SGHRS, CDR2 YFSETQ. This CDR3 has 16 amino acids. The V and J ends lost 3 bases and 5 bases, in that order; junction bases with no gene match: 9. CDR3 coding DNA: TGCGCCAGCAGCTACTCCGGGACAGGGGTGGGAGATACGCAGTATTTT. Translated, it gives CASSYSGTGVGDTQYF.

V gene TRBV7-6 combines with J gene TRBJ2-1; 11 nucleotides line up with TRBD2. CDR1 is SGHVS and CDR2 is FNYEAQ in the germline V gene. Germline trimming cut 1 base from V and 7 bases from J; bases unmatched to any gene: 3. This CDR3 has 15 amino acids. This CDR3 is CASSLGASGRNEQFF. The CDR3 DNA follows: TGTGCCAGCAGCTTAGGGGCTAGCGGGAGGAATGAGCAGTTCTTC.

The chain is built from TRBV19 and TRBJ2-3, with a possible D match to TRBD2 (5 bases). Trimming took off 0 bases at V and 1 base at J, with 5 bases between the two ends. CDR1 is LNHDA and CDR2 is SQIVND in the germline V gene (reference sequence). The CDR3 sequence is 14 residues long. The CDR3 DNA reads TGTGCCAGTAGTATAGACGGGGGCACAGATACGCAGTATTTT. Translating it yields CASSIDGGTDTQYF.

The V gene is TRBV6-6, the J gene TRBJ2-7; 11 bases line up with TRBD1. CDR1 MNHNY and CDR2 SVGAGI come from the germline V gene (reference sequence). This CDR3 has 15 residues. Trimming took 2 bases from V and 4 from J; bases not matched to a gene: 4. The CDR3 sequence: CASSYARDRGYEQYF. The CDR3 DNA is TGTGCCAGCAGTTACGCCCGGGACAGGGGGTACGAGCAGTACTTC.

This clone has just one count. The rearrangement links TRBV6-1 to TRBJ2-3; unclear D gene. The CDR3 is 12 amino acids. Trimming stripped 6 bases from V and 5 bases from J, with 9 bases between. The germline CDR1 and CDR2 sequences are MNHNS and SASEGT. CDR3 sequence (DNA): TGTGCCAGCAGCACGCTAGGAGATACGCAGTATTTT. Its translation is CASSTLGDTQYF.

V and J are TRBV6-6 and TRBJ2-1; possible D gene TRBD2, 6 bases. Germline V lookup: CDR1 MNHNY, CDR2 SVGAGI (reference sequence). The CDR3 sequence is 15 residues long. The ends were cut back, 2 bases at V and 2 bases at J, with 10 bases in the middle. CDR3 sequence (DNA): TGTGCCAGCAGTTACACAGCGGGTACCTACAATGAGCAGTTCTTC. Translating gives CASSYTAGTYNEQFF.

Concerning this clone itself: At one boundary the junction diverges from the germline segment, which might be a read error. The chain joins TRBV5-4 to TRBJ2-7, with 7 bases lining up with TRBD1. CDR1 SGHNT and CDR2 YYREEE come from the germline V gene (reference sequence). The CDR3 covers 16 residues. The DNA for the CDR3 is TGTGCCAGCAGCTTGGGCCCGCGGGCAGGGGGATATGAGCAGCACTTC. It translates to CASSLGPRAGGYEQHF. The full variable domain, in which reference TRBV5-4 and TRBJ2-7 provide the parts outside the CDR3, is ETGVTQSPTHLIKTRGQQVTLRCSSQSGHNTVSWYQQALGQGPQFIFQYYREEENGRGNFPPRFSGLQFPNYSSELNVNALELDDSALYLCASSLGPRAGGYEQHFGPGTRLTVT.

This rearrangement joins TRBV9 to TRBJ1-2; TRBD1 matches at 12 bases. Germline CDR1 SGDLS, CDR2 YYNGEE. The trim removed 2 bases at V and 6 bases at J, leaving 2 bases unmatched. This CDR3 spans 14 amino acids. CDR3 sequence (DNA): TGTGCCAGCAGCGTGGGACAGGGGGCGCATGGCTACACCTTC. Translating it yields CASSVGQGAHGYTF.